The 20 T cell receptor beta chains reported below all come from one sample, sequenced in a study of metastatic and nonmetastatic thyroid tumors. TCRdb re-called the PCR reads with MiXCR. The table lists 25,000 to 35,000 clones, 20% to 30% of them singletons. Thyroid surgery was preceded by no treatment in any patient. The specimen sequenced was blood. All receptors derive from a female donor with papillary thyroid cancer or a benign thyroid nodule (not recorded which). Some clones in this sample may be carry-over from other donors' samples.

At least ten counts were recorded for this clone. This chain connects TRBV11-2 to TRBJ1-4; weak D call: TRBD1 (5 bases). V lost 6 bases and J 5 bases, leaving 19 bases between the germline ends. Germline V gene data show CDR1 as SGHAT and CDR2 as FQNNGV. CDR3 size: 16 residues. CDR3 sequence (DNA): TGTGCCAGCAGAAAAGGGACGGGGGTTCACAATGAAAAACTGTTTTTT. This gives the protein CASRKGTGVHNEKLFF.

In this sample, this clone turned up many times. J is TRBJ2-3 and V is TRBV30, with D unresolved. The germline V and J ends were trimmed by 4 bases and 0 bases, with 11 bases remaining between them. There are 14 residues in the CDR3. Germline CDR1 GTSNPN, CDR2 SVGIG (reference sequence). CDR3 loop: CAWTRSSSTDTQYF. CDR3 in DNA: TGTGCCTGGACCAGGTCCTCTAGCACAGATACGCAGTATTTT.

This clone was seen many times. This rearrangement joins TRBV6-6 to TRBJ2-2; TRBD1 agrees at 10 bases. CDR1 MNHNY and CDR2 SVGAGI come from the germline V gene (reference sequence). V shed 0 bases, J shed 6 bases, and the junction held 4 bases outside the gene matches. The CDR3 is made up of 16 amino acids. The CDR3 nucleotides are TGTGCCAGCAGTTACTCGCTCGGACAGGGGGCCGGGGAGCTGTTTTTT. As protein: CASSYSLGQGAGELFF.

This clone was counted at least ten times. A read error may be the cause here, since a much bigger clone is one base away. The chain recombines TRBV20-1 with TRBJ1-2; TRBD1 matches 7 bases. CDR1 and CDR2 (germline): DFQATT, SNEGSKA (reference sequence). The CDR3 runs to 15 residues. The DNA of the CDR3 is TGCAGTGCTGGACCGGCACTACAGGGGAACTATGGCCACACCTTC. This gives the protein CSAGPALQGNYGHTF.

This clone has ten or more counts. The V call is TRBV11-2, the J call TRBJ2-2, with no clear D. The CDR3 is 16 residues long. The ends were cut back, 0 bases at V and 0 bases at J, with 8 bases in the middle. Looked up from germline, CDR1 is SGHAT and CDR2 is FQNNGV. CDR3 DNA: TGTGCCAGCAGCTTAGAGGAGTACGCGAACACCGGGGAGCTGTTTTTT. It is translated as CASSLEEYANTGELFF.

Comment on this clone: At one end the junction does not follow the germline gene, possibly because of a read error. The chain has TRBV15 and TRBJ1-2; D is ambiguous. CDR3 length: 14 amino acids. CDR1 and CDR2 from the germline V gene are LNHNV and YYDKDF (reference sequence). CDR3 protein: CATSIPGANYCYTF. CDR3 in DNA: TGTGCCACCAGCATACCAGGAGCTAACTATTGCTACACCTTC. The full variable domain, rest sourced from reference TRBV15 and TRBJ1-2, is DAMVIQNPRYQVTQFGKPVTLSCSQTLNHNVMYWYQQKSSQAPKLLFHYYDKDFNNEADTPDNFQSRRPNTSFCFLDIRSPGLGDTAMYLCATSIPGANYCYTFGSGTRLTVV.

This clone has just a few counts. This chain links TRBV6-2 or TRBV6-3 with TRBJ2-1, with TRBD2 matching 7 bases. The CDR3 contains 14 residues. The germline CDR1 and CDR2 sequences are MNHEY and SVGEGT. Losses at the gene ends were 8 bases for V and 3 bases for J; bases not matched to a gene: 7. CDR3 protein: CASGGGSFYNEQFF. CDR3 nucleotides: TGTGCCAGCGGAGGCGGGAGTTTCTACAATGAGCAGTTCTTC.

This chain connects TRBV6-1 to TRBJ2-5, with TRBD1 matching 8 bases. Germline V CDR1 and CDR2: MNHNS, SASEGT. The length of the CDR3 is 15 residues. V lost 0 bases, J lost 5 bases, and 5 bases stayed unmatched. In DNA form, the CDR3 reads TGTGCCAGCAGTGAAGCCCCAGGGGGCGCGGAGACCCAGTACTTC. It specifies CASSEAPGGAETQYF.

This clone appeared many times. This could be a read error, since a much larger clone is one nucleotide away. In the same sample, other DNA sequences code for this CDR3. The chain joins TRBV5-1 to TRBJ1-1; the match to TRBD1 covers 8 bases. The CDR3 is 14 residues long. Per the germline V gene, CDR1 is SGHRS and CDR2 is YFSETQ. CDR3 nucleotides: TGCGCCAGCAGCTTGGACTCCGGGACAGGAGTTTCCACTTTT. It translates to CASSLDSGTGVSTF.

The J gene is TRBJ2-4, the V gene TRBV6-1; the D gene is possibly TRBD1 (5 bases). CDR3 length: 14 residues. CDR1 and CDR2 from the germline V gene are MNHNS and SASEGT. V was cut by 3 bases and J by 9 bases, with 15 bases left in between. The CDR3 here is CASSDGQGQSIQYF. DNA of the CDR3: TGTGCCAGCAGTGACGGACAAGGTCAAAGCATTCAGTACTTC.

Only a few counts were recorded for this clone. The chain links TRBV28 to TRBJ1-2, with D possibly matching TRBD1 (5 bases). The germline V and J ends were trimmed by 6 bases and 4 bases, with 24 bases remaining between them. The CDR3 is 17 residues long. CDR1 MDHEN and CDR2 SYDVKM come from the germline V gene. The CDR3 bases are TGTGCCAGCAGCCCAGGTGCGCTACAGGTTCGCAGCTATGGCTACACCTTC. Translation: CASSPGALQVRSYGYTF.

Sample share makes this clone medium-sized. V usage is TRBV11-2 and J usage is TRBJ2-7; TRBD2 aligns across 11 bases. Trimming took 2 bases from V and 3 from J; bases not matched to a gene: 0. CDR3 length: 14 residues. The germline CDR1 and CDR2 sequences are SGHAT and FQNNGV. The CDR3 region has the DNA TGTGCCAGCAGCTTAACTAGCGGGAGCTACGAGCAGTACTTC. Protein sequence: CASSLTSGSYEQYF.

A remark on this clone: The junction departs from germline at one end; a sequencing error may be responsible. This CDR3 is CARSSWSLQAGVGEQHF. The DNA for the CDR3 is TGTGCCAGAAGCTCCTGGTCCCTCCAAGCGGGAGTAGGGGAGCAGCACTTC. The chain employs TRBV5-6 and TRBJ2-7; 8 bases line up with TRBD2. The CDR3 sequence is 17 residues long. Germline V gives CDR1 SGHDT, CDR2 YYEEEE.

This clone was seen many times. J is TRBJ2-7 and V is TRBV11-2; D call uncertain. The CDR3 runs to 11 residues. Germline V gene lookup returns CDR1 SGHAT and CDR2 FQNNGV. Trimming took 4 bases from V and 3 from J, leaving 4 bases between them. Here the CDR3 reads CASSSIYEQYF. Here the CDR3 DNA reads TGTGCCAGCAGCTCAATCTACGAGCAGTACTTC.

The chain uses TRBV24-1 and TRBJ1-5; no clear D. Germline V lookup: CDR1 KGHDR, CDR2 SFDVKD. Trimming shortened V by 5 bases and J by 4 bases, and 5 bases separated the two germline ends. CDR3 length: 12 residues. The CDR3: CATSASNQPQHF. The DNA for the CDR3 is TGTGCCACCAGTGCGTCAAATCAGCCCCAGCATTTT.

The rearrangement links TRBV5-1 to TRBJ2-1; TRBD2 might be the D (6 bases). The germline V gene encodes CDR1 SGHRS and CDR2 YFSETQ. V gave up 4 bases and J gave up 9 bases, with 20 bases separating them. The CDR3 has 15 residues. For the CDR3, the DNA is TGCGCCAGCAGCACAAACCTACCAGGAGGGTTTGAGCAGTTCTTC. Amino acids: CASSTNLPGGFEQFF.

The rearrangement links TRBV3-1 to TRBJ2-7, with D maybe TRBD2 (5 bases). V dropped 4 bases and J dropped 9 bases, with 19 bases sitting between them. The CDR3 loop spans 14 amino acids. Germline CDR1 LGHDT, CDR2 YNNKEL (reference sequence). This chain's CDR3 is CASSPSPGSRVQYF. CDR3 nucleotide sequence: TGTGCCAGCAGCCCAAGTCCGGGGAGTAGGGTGCAGTACTTC.

There are many counts of this clone. The CDR3 DNA reads TGTGCCACCGGTGTCTACGAGCAGTACTTC. Encoded protein: CATGVYEQYF. The chain carries TRBV7-9 and TRBJ2-7; D uncertain. The ends were cut back, 10 bases at V and 3 bases at J, with 7 bases in the middle. Germline CDR1 SEHNR, CDR2 FQNEAQ (reference sequence). This CDR3 comprises 10 residues.

This clone came up many times. The rearrangement joins TRBV14 to TRBJ2-5; 15 positions match TRBD2. The V gene's germline CDR1 is SGHDN and CDR2 FVKESK. The J segment lost 4 bases and the V segment lost 3 bases, leaving 3 bases of the junction unmatched. CDR3 length equals 16 residues. The CDR3 bases are TGTGCCAGCAGCCAGTGGGGACTAGCGGGAGGAGAGACCCAGTACTTC. Encoded protein: CASSQWGLAGGETQYF.

This clone was seen at least ten times. Other DNA sequences of this sample code for an identical CDR3. The rearrangement joins TRBV7-9 to TRBJ2-7; D is ambiguous. The CDR3 contains 14 residues. Trimming shortened V by 5 bases and J by 3 bases, and 14 bases separated the two germline ends. Germline V lookup: CDR1 SEHNR, CDR2 FQNEAQ (reference sequence). CDR3: CASSPLTGVYEQYF. The DNA for the CDR3 is TGTGCCAGCAGCCCGCTCACTGGGGTCTACGAGCAGTACTTC.